This T cell receptor (beta chain) was retrieved from a study of T cell changes during pregnancy in multiple sclerosis. Using immunoSEQ multiplex PCR, the repertoire was profiled, and TCRdb retains in-frame clones only, with some absent. Of some 55,000 clones in the sample, approximately 91% were seen once. Trimming took 5 bases from V and 3 from J; bases not matched to a gene: 13. CDR3 length equals 18 residues. Germline values: CDR1 MNHEY, CDR2 SMNVEV (reference sequence). The clonotype was recovered from a female donor in good health, enrolled as a control in a pregnancy study. The input for sequencing was peripheral blood, taken after pregnancy. The chain combines TRBV27 with TRBJ2-2, with 9 bases identical to TRBD1. The CDR3 DNA reads TGTGCCAGCAGTCTCCGGGTGGGGACAGGGATGGACACCGGGGAGCTGTTTTTT. Its translation is CASSLRVGTGMDTGELFF.